This T cell receptor (beta chain) originates from a study of blood T cell repertoires in COVID-19. Germline V gives CDR1 MRHNA, CDR2 SNTAGT. Trimming cost V 5 bases and J 0 bases, with 14 bases left between them. The CDR3 is made up of 16 amino acids. The method was immunoSEQ multiplex PCR; TCRdb's version includes in-frame clones alone and lacks a portion of them. The sample holds more than 95,000 clones, 70% to 85% seen once. The chain joins TRBV6-4 to TRBJ2-1; maybe TRBD2 (5 bases). The sequence was obtained from a man between 45 and 60 years old with acute or convalescent COVID-19. The sample consisted of peripheral blood. The CDR3 DNA reads TGTGCCAGCAGTCGAGAGGGCCCGAGCTCCTACAATGAGCAGTTCTTC. Its translation is CASSREGPSSYNEQFF.